A single sample gave rise to the 2 T cell receptor beta chains below, sequenced in a study of blood T cells in healthy people across ages. A second about 7 to 12 cycle PCR used barcoded and J-beta primers. TCRdb recomputed calls from the 5' RACE reads with MiXCR, one row per CDR3 protein. The top ten hold about 2.1% of the sample, which has 1.5 million to 2 million distinct CDR3 sequences, roughly 50% seen once. The sequenced sample consisted of blood. These TCRs come from a woman aged 40 to 50 in good health.

The rearrangement uses TRBV5-6 and TRBJ1-4, with a possible D match to TRBD1 (6 bases). The ends were cut back, 3 bases at V and 4 bases at J, with 10 bases in the middle. This CDR3 is 14 amino acids long. Germline assignment: CDR1 SGHDT and CDR2 YYEEEE. The CDR3 DNA sequence: TGTGCCAGCAGCTACGGACAGCTTAATGAAAAACTGTTTTTT. Encoded protein: CASSYGQLNEKLFF. The full variable domain, completed using reference TRBV5-6 and TRBJ1-4, is DAGVTQSPTHLIKTRGQQVTLRCSPKSGHDTVSWYQQALGQGPQFIFQYYEEEERQRGNFPDRFSGHQFPNYSSELNVNALLLGDSALYLCASSYGQLNEKLFFGSGTQLSVL.

This chain joins TRBV5-6 and TRBJ2-1; 7 nucleotides align to TRBD2. CDR1 is SGHDT, CDR2 YYEEEE, per germline. The V gene end was trimmed by 2 bases and the J gene end by 5 bases; junction bases not matched to a gene: 16. The CDR3 loop spans 18 amino acids. In DNA form, the CDR3 reads TGTGCCAGCAGCTTAGAGGGACTACCTTATCATGAAGACAATGAGCAGTTCTTC. Amino acid sequence: CASSLEGLPYHEDNEQFF.